Below, 7 T cell receptor beta chains from the same sample are listed, as sequenced in a study of blood T cell repertoires in COVID-19. Assay used: immunoSEQ multiplex PCR; TCRdb lists only in-frame clones, some missing. The data show more than 110,000 clones, roughly 89% seen once. Material for sequencing was peripheral blood. The receptors stem from a man aged 55 to 70 with active or convalescent COVID-19.

The chain recombines TRBV7-9 with TRBJ2-1; tentative D call: TRBD2 (5 bases). The germline gives CDR1 SEHNR, CDR2 FQNEAQ (reference sequence). This CDR3 comprises 14 residues. V lost 4 bases and J lost 8, with 15 bases in between. The CDR3 DNA sequence: TGTGCCAGCAGCTGGCGTGGGAGTAGCGATGAGCAGTTCTTC. Protein: CASSWRGSSDEQFF.

The chain couples TRBV5-6 to TRBJ1-5; 7 nucleotides agree with TRBD1. Germline trimming cut 7 bases from V and 3 bases from J; bases unmatched to any gene: 16. Germline V gene lookup returns CDR1 SGHDT and CDR2 YYEEEE. The CDR3 covers 17 residues. Written as DNA, the CDR3 is TGTGCCAGCGCCGGGACAGCCCTTCCGAGCGACAATCAGCCCCAGCATTTT. It specifies CASAGTALPSDNQPQHF.

This clone has at least ten counts. The rearrangement joins TRBV18 to TRBJ2-1; 9 bases align to TRBD2. Germline lookup yields CDR1 KGHSH and CDR2 LQKENI. The V segment lost 3 bases and the J segment 10 bases; nucleotides outside the gene matches: 10. The CDR3 spans 15 residues. In nucleotides, the CDR3 is TGTGCCAGCTCACCTAATGCGGGAGGGCCTCAAGAGCAGTTCTTC. The encoded protein is CASSPNAGGPQEQFF. Drawing the rest from reference TRBV18 and TRBJ2-1, the complete variable domain is NAGVMQNPRHLVRRRGQEARLRCSPMKGHSHVYWYRQLPEEGLKFMVYLQKENIIDESGMPKERFSAEFPKEGPSILRIQQVVRGDSAAYFCASSPNAGGPQEQFFGPGTRLTVL.

V gene TRBV9 combines with J gene TRBJ1-5, with D possibly being TRBD1 (5 bases). The length of the CDR3 is 14 residues. Germline CDR1 reads SGDLS; CDR2 reads YYNGEE. The germline V and J ends were trimmed by 4 bases and 7 bases, with 15 bases remaining between them. The CDR3 loop reads CASSPGVGRQPQHF. The CDR3 DNA reads TGTGCCAGCAGCCCGGGGGTAGGGCGACAGCCCCAGCATTTT.

The J gene is TRBJ1-6, the V gene TRBV7-2, with 9 positions matching TRBD1. The CDR3 is 13 amino acids. Trimming cost V 6 bases and J 13 bases; bases outside gene matches: 7. Germline CDR1 is SGHTA and CDR2 is FQGNSA. The CDR3 is CASSPRTGDPLHF. CDR3 in DNA: TGTGCCAGCAGTCCCAGGACAGGGGACCCCCTCCACTTT.

The genes are TRBV18 and TRBJ1-1, with a possible D match to TRBD1 (6 bases). Germline-derived CDR1 and CDR2 are KGHSH and LQKENI. The CDR3 runs 14 residues. V was pared by 2 bases and J by 5 bases, with 12 bases between. The CDR3 nucleotides are TGTGCCAGCTCACCAGGGGGCGGCGGTACTGAAGCTTTCTTT. Translated, it gives CASSPGGGGTEAFF.

The rearrangement uses TRBV5-4 and TRBJ2-3; 14 nucleotides align to TRBD2. CDR1 and CDR2 from the germline V gene are SGHNT and YYREEE (reference sequence). Losses at the gene ends were 4 bases for V and 3 bases for J; bases not matched to a gene: 7. The CDR3 spans 17 residues. The DNA for the CDR3 is TGTGCCAGCAGCACCCGACTAGCGGGGGGGCCAACAGATACGCAGTATTTT. Protein product: CASSTRLAGGPTDTQYF.